This T cell receptor beta chain stems from a study of identical twins. Findings and limits, study-wide: Models underestimated TCR alpha sharing (out-of-frame) in monozygotic twins. Conclusions rested on cross-sectional statistics rather than following the same donors. Reduced insertions were recorded for abundant cord blood beta clonotypes, with no such pattern in memory repertoires.

V lost 6 bases and J lost 5; bases outside the gene matches: 10. The CDR3 totals 16 residues. A universal primer site was incorporated via template switching, and the cDNA contained unique molecular identifiers. TCRdb processed the 5' RACE reads anew with MiXCR; each CDR3 protein has one entry. The data hold about 690,000 distinct CDR3 sequences, with roughly 6.2% observed a single time. With respect to this clonotype: Its antigen is not identified.

Sequencing used naive T cells sorted from blood. The chain employs TRBV12-3 or TRBV12-4 and TRBJ2-3; 11 nucleotides line up with TRBD1. The TCR comes from a man aged 18 to 29 in good health. This CDR3 reads CASRPGTGGQQDTQYF. DNA for the CDR3: TGTGCCAGCAGACCCGGGACAGGGGGACAACAAGATACGCAGTATTTT.